Presented here are 27 T cell receptor beta chains from one specimen sequenced in a study of regulatory T cells in long-lasting Graves disease. Time point indicated: newly diagnosed GD, antithyroid drugs for less than 3 months. The TCR library used RNA extracted from PBMCs. Arm-PCR of CDR3 regions and iRepertoire HTBI primers were the basis on which TCR beta libraries were built. A single record per CDR3 protein comes from TCRdb applying MiXCR to the multiplex PCR reads. Of about 400,000 distinct CDR3 sequences in the sample, around 15% were seen once. This sample also belongs to another study, concerning T cells in Graves' hyperthyroidism and ophthalmopathy.

Sequenced here: peripheral blood mononuclear cells (PBMCs), sampled at new diagnosis, from a patient treated with antithyroid drugs. These receptors all come from a woman between 18 and 29 years old with Graves disease.

This chain uses TRBV6-1 with TRBJ1-3; D perhaps matches TRBD1 (5 bases). The CDR3 loop spans 17 amino acids. The germline V gene encodes CDR1 MNHNS and CDR2 SASEGT. Trimming removed 4 bases from V and 0 bases from J, with 16 bases in between. The CDR3 protein is CASSAPPGPNSGNTIYF. The CDR3 DNA follows: TGTGCCAGCAGTGCCCCCCCGGGGCCCAACTCTGGAAACACCATATATTTT.

In its sample, this clonotype was seen many times. The chain couples TRBV20-1 to TRBJ2-3, with 9 positions matching TRBD1. V was clipped by 4 bases and J by 1 base; unmatched bases: 3. CDR1 DFQATT and CDR2 SNEGSKA come from the germline V gene (reference sequence). CDR3 length equals 14 residues. CDR3 loop: CSATDRGGTDTQYF. Written as DNA, the CDR3 is TGCAGTGCTACGGACAGGGGCGGCACAGATACGCAGTATTTT.

The sample holds many counts of this clonotype. This chain joins TRBV5-1 and TRBJ1-1; D is ambiguous. V lost 4 bases and J lost 6, with 13 bases in between. This CDR3 has 13 amino acids. CDR1 is SGHRS, CDR2 YFSETQ, per germline. CDR3 sequence: CASSPEASPEAFF. In DNA form, the CDR3 reads TGCGCCAGCAGCCCGGAGGCTAGCCCTGAAGCTTTCTTT.

Ten or more counts support this clonotype. The chain has TRBV7-8 and TRBJ2-5; 7 bases match TRBD2. The CDR3 runs to 14 residues. Germline values: CDR1 SGHVS, CDR2 FQNEAQ. The ends lost 5 bases at V and 5 bases at J; junction bases unmatched: 8. The CDR3 here is CASSPSGIGETQYF. CDR3 in DNA: TGTGCCAGCAGCCCAAGCGGGATAGGTGAGACCCAGTACTTC.

This clonotype was counted many times. One junction end disagrees with the germline gene, perhaps due to a read error. The chain joins TRBV7-3 to TRBJ2-3; no clear D gene. Germline V gene data show CDR1 as SGHTA and CDR2 as FQGTGA. The CDR3 has 13 residues. DNA for the CDR3: TGCGCCAGCAGCCAAGTGGGGACAGATACGCAGTATTTT. Its translation is CASSQVGTDTQYF.

In its sample, this clonotype was seen many times. The V and J genes are TRBV5-5 and TRBJ2-1, with TRBD2 matching over 9 bases. Near its end, the DNA agrees better with TRBJ2-5, so the J call may be wrong. The V gene's germline CDR1 is SGHKS and CDR2 YYEKEE (reference sequence). This CDR3 is built from 15 residues. This CDR3 is CASSFLAGPQETQYF. As DNA, the CDR3 is TGTGCCAGCAGCTTCCTAGCGGGGCCCCAAGAGACCCAGTACTTC.

V is TRBV27 and J is TRBJ1-2, with TRBD1 matching 7 bases. Losses at the gene ends were 5 bases for V and 1 base for J; bases not matched to a gene: 10. Germline CDR1 MNHEY, CDR2 SMNVEV (reference sequence). This CDR3 contains 16 residues. The CDR3 DNA is TGTGCCAGCAGTCCAACAGGGGCCCCTTATAACTATGGCTACACCTTC. Protein: CASSPTGAPYNYGYTF.

The chain joins TRBV9 to TRBJ1-2, with D perhaps matching TRBD1 (6 bases). CDR3 size: 16 residues. V lost 4 bases and J lost 4, with 20 bases in between. Per germline, CDR1 SGDLS and CDR2 YYNGEE. The CDR3: CASSPSFPGARYGYTF. CDR3 nucleotides: TGTGCCAGCAGCCCTAGCTTCCCGGGGGCACGCTATGGCTACACCTTC.

This clonotype was observed a handful of times. CDR3 amino acids: CASAFGGTGELFF. In DNA form, the CDR3 reads TGTGCCAGCGCCTTTGGGGGCACCGGGGAGCTGTTTTTT. The genes are TRBV13 and TRBJ2-2; D possibly uses TRBD1 or TRBD2 (5 bases each). V gave up 8 bases and J gave up 4 bases, with 11 bases separating them. This CDR3 comprises 13 residues. Germline assignment: CDR1 PRHDT and CDR2 FYEKMQ (reference sequence).

This clonotype was seen many times. The V and J genes are TRBV20-1 and TRBJ2-1; the D is unclear. Germline-derived CDR1 and CDR2 are DFQATT and SNEGSKA (reference sequence). Trimming stripped 0 bases from V and 0 bases from J, with 12 bases between. The CDR3 is 16 amino acids. CDR3 sequence: CSARDLVGTSYNEQFF. The DNA for the CDR3 is TGCAGTGCTAGAGATTTGGTGGGAACCTCCTACAATGAGCAGTTCTTC.

Points on this clonotype: This may be a read error, as it is one base from a much larger clone. This chain links TRBV24-1 with TRBJ2-7, with a weak D call TRBD2 (5 bases). Germline CDR1 KGHDR, CDR2 SFDVKD. This CDR3 is built from 14 residues. V shed 6 bases and J shed 9 bases, with 20 bases lying between them. The DNA of the CDR3 is TGTGCCACCAGTCCTTCGTCGGCTTTGAGCGGGCAGTACTTC. Translated: CATSPSSALSGQYF.

The sample holds many counts of this clonotype. The J gene is TRBJ1-2, the V gene TRBV30, with D possibly TRBD1 on 6 matching bases. The germline V gene encodes CDR1 GTSNPN and CDR2 SVGIG (reference sequence). The V and J ends lost 4 bases and 4 bases respectively, with 16 bases between them. This CDR3 has 14 residues. In nucleotides, the CDR3 is TGTGCCTGGAAAGTACAGGGTTCGAGCTATGGCTACACCTTC. Amino acids: CAWKVQGSSYGYTF. Based on the CDR3 plus reference TRBV30 and TRBJ1-2, the full variable domain is SQTIHQWPATLVQPVGSPLSLECTVEGTSNPNLYWYRQAAGRGLQLLFYSVGIGQISSEVPQNLSASRPQDRQFILSSKKLLLSDSGFYLCAWKVQGSSYGYTFGSGTRLTVV.

The table lists this clonotype with a few counts. The chain couples TRBV6-1 to TRBJ2-7; the match to TRBD1 covers 8 bases. From germline, CDR1 is MNHNS and CDR2 SASEGT. This CDR3 has 11 amino acids. V lost 8 bases, J lost 6 bases, and 3 bases stayed unmatched. The CDR3 coding sequence is TGTGCCAGCTTGCAGGGGGCCGAGCAGTACTTC. It encodes CASLQGAEQYF.

This clonotype was found a few times. This sequence joins TRBV4-1 and TRBJ1-6, with TRBD1 as a possible D gene (5 bases). The length of the CDR3 is 15 residues. V was cut by 1 base and J by 2 bases, with 6 bases left in between. In germline, CDR1 is MGHRA, CDR2 YSYEKL. The CDR3 bases are TGCGCCAGCAGCCAAGGACAGACCTATAATTCACCCCTCCACTTT. As protein: CASSQGQTYNSPLHF.

This clonotype occurred many times. The rearrangement uses TRBV13 and TRBJ2-3, with D perhaps TRBD1 (6 bases). This CDR3 comprises 15 residues. CDR1 is PRHDT and CDR2 is FYEKMQ in the germline V gene (reference sequence). With 4 bases removed from V and 1 base from J, the gap between germline ends came to 12 bases. CDR3 residues: CASSSLRQGTDTQYF. The DNA of the CDR3 is TGTGCCAGCAGCTCACTCCGACAGGGCACAGATACGCAGTATTTT.

The chain links TRBV4-2 to TRBJ2-2; 13 bases map to TRBD2. The CDR3 has 18 residues. Germline values: CDR1 LGHNA, CDR2 YNFKEQ. V lost 4 bases, J lost 1 base, and 6 bases stayed unmatched. The CDR3 here is CASSRAGTSGMNTGELFF. CDR3 nucleotides: TGTGCCAGCAGCCGTGCCGGGACTAGCGGGATGAACACCGGGGAGCTGTTTTTT.

On this clonotype itself: A read error is possible here, since a much larger clone lies one base away. The rearrangement joins TRBV6-1 to TRBJ1-2, with TRBD1 matching over 9 bases. Losses at the gene ends were 6 bases for V and 2 bases for J; bases not matched to a gene: 4. Germline-derived CDR1 and CDR2 are MNHNS and SASEGT. This CDR3 is 14 amino acids long. The CDR3 DNA follows: TGTGCCAGCAGACAGGGGGCGCGGAACTATGGCTACACCTTC. It encodes CASRQGARNYGYTF.

This clonotype was seen repeatedly, ten times or more. This rearrangement joins TRBV20-1 to TRBJ2-1, with 13 bases that match TRBD2. Per germline, CDR1 DFQATT and CDR2 SNEGSKA (reference sequence). The V and J ends lost 5 bases and 2 bases, in that order; junction bases with no gene match: 15. The CDR3 consists of 19 residues. CDR3 coding DNA: TGCAGTGCTTCCCGTGGACTAGCGGGAGTCCTAGGCCCCTACAATGAGCAGTTCTTC. Translating it yields CSASRGLAGVLGPYNEQFF.

CDR3 sequence reads: CSASPGLAGQPQHF. In DNA form, the CDR3 reads TGCAGTGCTTCCCCGGGCCTAGCGGGTCAGCCCCAGCATTTT. The gene calls are TRBV20-1 and TRBJ1-5; D is unclear. This CDR3 is 14 amino acids long. Germline lookup yields CDR1 DFQATT and CDR2 SNEGSKA (reference sequence). V was trimmed by 5 bases and J by 6 bases, leaving 17 bases between them.

The DNA of the CDR3 is TGCAGTGCTAGAGATCTCAAGGGATCCTCCTACGAGCAGTACTTC. Translated: CSARDLKGSSYEQYF. The chain joins TRBV20-1 to TRBJ2-7; D ambiguous. The germline CDR1 and CDR2 sequences are DFQATT and SNEGSKA (reference sequence). V was shortened by 0 bases and J by 0 bases, with 12 bases between the two germline ends. This CDR3 contains 15 residues.

This clonotype showed up many times. This CDR3 reads CASSEQLAEHNEQFF. The CDR3 DNA sequence: TGTGCCAGCAGTGAACAACTAGCGGAACACAATGAGCAGTTCTTC. This chain uses TRBV6-1 with TRBJ2-1, with TRBD2 matching over 8 bases. Unmatched junction bases numbered 5, after V lost 2 bases and J lost 5 bases. This CDR3 has 15 residues. From germline, CDR1 is MNHNS and CDR2 SASEGT.

In this sample, this clonotype turned up many times. One end of the junction is discordant with germline, which a read error may explain. The gene calls are TRBV6-1 and TRBJ1-6; TRBD1 matches at 8 bases. Germline CDR1 reads MNHNS; CDR2 reads SASEGT. The CDR3 is made up of 11 amino acids. The CDR3 DNA reads as TGTGCCAGCAGTGAACTCGGGACAGGACTCTTT. Protein sequence: CASSELGTGLF.

This chain uses TRBV4-1 with TRBJ2-3; 12 bases are a match to TRBD2. V gave up 2 bases and J gave up 5 bases; unmatched junction bases: 8. Germline V gene data show CDR1 as MGHRA and CDR2 as YSYEKL. The CDR3 runs 17 residues. The CDR3 spells CASSQYLAGGLKDTQYF. In DNA form, the CDR3 reads TGCGCCAGCAGCCAATACCTAGCGGGGGGGCTTAAAGATACGCAGTATTTT.

As for this clonotype: One end of the junction varies from germline; a read error may be responsible. The DNA of the CDR3 is TGCGCCAGCAGCCCCGGACAGGGGGCCTACGAGCGGTACTTC. Its translation: CASSPGQGAYERYF. The chain employs TRBV5-1 and TRBJ2-7; 11 positions agree with TRBD1. CDR1 and CDR2 from the germline V gene are SGHRS and YFSETQ. CDR3 size: 14 residues.

The chain uses TRBV20-1 and TRBJ1-5, with TRBD1 matching over 8 bases. J lost 6 bases, V lost 5 bases, and 6 bases had no gene match. Germline loops: CDR1 DFQATT, CDR2 SNEGSKA (reference sequence). CDR3 length: 13 amino acids. In DNA, the CDR3 is TGCAGTGCTCCGGACAGGGAAAGTCAGCCCCAGCATTTT. The encoded protein is CSAPDRESQPQHF.

This clonotype occurred many times. This rearrangement joins TRBV2 to TRBJ2-1; 12 bases are shared with TRBD2. V gave up 5 bases and J gave up 15 bases; unmatched junction bases: 8. The germline V gene has CDR1 SNHLY and CDR2 FYNNEI. The CDR3 spans 13 residues. CDR3 sequence: CASSWETSGGGFF. The CDR3 DNA sequence: TGTGCCAGCAGTTGGGAGACTAGCGGGGGAGGGTTCTTC.

This clonotype was picked up many times. This chain joins TRBV7-6 and TRBJ2-7; 7 bases line up with TRBD2. This CDR3 comprises 15 residues. The germline gives CDR1 SGHVS, CDR2 FNYEAQ. The J segment lost 5 bases and the V segment lost 3 bases, leaving 10 bases of the junction unmatched. CDR3 loop: CASSLGQRGGHEQYF. Written as DNA, the CDR3 is TGTGCCAGCAGCTTGGGCCAGCGGGGAGGGCACGAGCAGTACTTC.